The table lists the clone carrying this T cell receptor beta chain with many counts. Its antigen is still unknown. The CDR3 spans 15 residues. Trimming took 1 base from V and 4 from J; bases not matched to a gene: 3. Germline CDR1 is SGHRS and CDR2 is YFSETQ. Time point indicated: blood at routine non-recurrence follow-up after resection. Frozen PBMC, nontumor lung or tumor provided whole RNA, which was sequenced unsorted. Unique molecular identifiers tagged every individual TCR cDNA molecule. TCRdb recomputed calls from the 5' RACE reads with MiXCR, one row per CDR3 protein. The table records 30,000 to 40,000 distinct CDR3 sequences, 6% to 9.5% of them present only once. This sample was included in a study of spatial heterogeneity in lung cancer. Study in general: Samples were donated by 72 untreated early-stage non-small cell lung cancer patients.

Study-wide results and limits: Relative to follow-up, resection was when ubiquitous expanded tumor TCRs appeared more in blood.

The source of this sequence is a male donor with early-stage non-small cell lung cancer. This sequence joins TRBV5-1 and TRBJ2-1; TRBD1 aligns across 9 bases. The sequenced sample was PBMCs, obtained at follow-up. The DNA of the CDR3 is TGCGCCAGCAGCTTGACAGGGGGCGAGTACAATGAGCAGTTCTTC. Protein sequence: CASSLTGGEYNEQFF.